Listed here are 27 T cell receptor beta chains from one sample, sequenced in a study of blood T cell repertoires in COVID-19. Sequenced by immunoSEQ multiplex PCR; TCRdb stores in-frame clones only, minus some. This table holds 150,000 to 200,000 clones, around 80% found once. Material: peripheral blood. The receptors derive from a woman between 65 and 79 years old with acute or convalescent COVID-19.

The chain recombines TRBV5-4 with TRBJ2-3; no definite D call. Germline assignment: CDR1 SGHNT and CDR2 YYREEE (reference sequence). Trimming left V 1 base short and J 5 bases short, with 8 bases between. The CDR3 contains 13 residues. The CDR3 region is CASSLSFGDTQYF. CDR3 coding DNA: TGTGCCAGCAGCTTGTCATTCGGAGATACGCAGTATTTT.

V and J are TRBV7-2 and TRBJ2-7; TRBD1 matches at 7 bases. There are 16 residues in the CDR3. V lost 1 base, J lost 3 bases, and 9 bases stayed unmatched. CDR1 SGHTA and CDR2 FQGNSA come from the germline V gene. CDR3 region: CASSLDVGTALYEQYF. The CDR3 nucleotides read TGTGCCAGCAGCTTAGATGTTGGGACAGCCCTCTACGAGCAGTACTTC.

J is TRBJ1-4 and V is TRBV19, with a possible D match to TRBD1 (5 bases). The CDR3 is made up of 15 amino acids. Germline V lookup: CDR1 LNHDA, CDR2 SQIVND (reference sequence). V lost 4 bases and J lost 4, with 13 bases in between. The CDR3 DNA reads TGTGCCAGTAGTAGCCCGACAGTGAATAATGAAAAACTGTTTTTT. Translating it yields CASSSPTVNNEKLFF. Based on the CDR3 plus reference TRBV19 and TRBJ1-4, the full variable domain is DGGITQSPKYLFRKEGQNVTLSCEQNLNHDAMYWYRQDPGQGLRLIYYSQIVNDFQKGDIAEGYSVSREKKESFPLTVTSAQKNPTAFYLCASSSPTVNNEKLFFGSGTQLSVL.

This chain joins TRBV7-9 and TRBJ1-1, with TRBD1 matching 10 bases. The V segment lost 3 bases and the J segment 3 bases; nucleotides outside the gene matches: 1. Looked up from germline, CDR1 is SEHNR and CDR2 is FQNEAQ (reference sequence). The CDR3 consists of 14 residues. CDR3 amino acids: CASSLDRGDTEAFF. CDR3 coding DNA: TGTGCCAGCAGCTTGGACAGGGGGGACACTGAAGCTTTCTTT. Using reference TRBV7-9 and TRBJ1-1 for the parts outside the CDR3, the full variable domain is DTGVSQNPRHKITKRGQNVTFRCDPISEHNRLYWYRQTLGQGPEFLTYFQNEAQLEKSRLLSDRFSAERPKGSFSTLEIQRTEQGDSAMYLCASSLDRGDTEAFFGQGTRLTVV.

This clone was found once. The chain is built from TRBV27 and TRBJ2-7; 9 nucleotides line up with TRBD2. The CDR3 is made up of 15 amino acids. V shed 8 bases, J shed 4 bases, and the junction held 12 bases outside the gene matches. Germline assignment: CDR1 MNHEY and CDR2 SMNVEV (reference sequence). The CDR3 coding sequence is TGTGCCAGCTCAAGCCGGGCGGGGGGGATGTACGAGCAGTACTTC. Translation gives CASSSRAGGMYEQYF.

The table lists this clone with a count of one. DNA for the CDR3: TGTGCCAGCAGGTACAGGGGAGGCTATGGCTACACCTTC. Encoded protein: CASRYRGGYGYTF. This chain connects TRBV28 to TRBJ1-2; 7 bases match TRBD1. V trimming: 6 bases; J trimming: 4 bases; junction bases outside the gene matches: 5. This CDR3 contains 13 residues. Germline V gives CDR1 MDHEN, CDR2 SYDVKM.

The chain employs TRBV28 and TRBJ1-2; D is possibly TRBD1 (5 bases). V lost 10 bases and J lost 6, with 15 bases in between. The CDR3 runs 12 residues. Germline V lookup: CDR1 MDHEN, CDR2 SYDVKM. CDR3 sequence (DNA): TGTGCCACCCAGGACCAGGGTGATGGCTACACCTTC. Protein product: CATQDQGDGYTF.

The chain is built from TRBV28 and TRBJ2-7; D gene uncertain. Germline-derived CDR1 and CDR2 are MDHEN and SYDVKM. Between the trimmed V and J ends, which lost 1 base and 4 bases, there was a span of 8 bases. The CDR3 is 13 amino acids. The CDR3 sequence: CASSLFPGYEQYF. The CDR3 DNA follows: TGTGCCAGCAGTTTATTCCCGGGTTACGAGCAGTACTTC.

In this sample, this clone turned up once. The CDR3 is CATSSGRITDTQYF. The CDR3, as DNA: TGTGCCACCAGCAGTGGGAGGATCACAGATACGCAGTATTTT. This rearrangement joins TRBV15 to TRBJ2-3; tentatively, D is TRBD2 (6 bases). The CDR3 runs 14 residues. V was trimmed by 3 bases and J by 2 bases, leaving 9 bases between them. Per germline, CDR1 LNHNV and CDR2 YYDKDF (reference sequence).

V gene TRBV6-1 combines with J gene TRBJ2-5, with 9 nucleotides matching TRBD2. Per germline, CDR1 MNHNS and CDR2 SASEGT. Trimming at V came to 4 bases and at J to 1 base, leaving 7 bases not matched to a gene. The CDR3 covers 16 residues. The CDR3 DNA reads TGTGCCAGCAGTGCCGGGCTAGCGGGGCTCCAAGAGACCCAGTACTTC. Its translation is CASSAGLAGLQETQYF.

The chain links TRBV6-6 to TRBJ1-6, with 7 bases aligning to TRBD1. Germline V gene data show CDR1 as MNHNY and CDR2 as SVGAGI (reference sequence). CDR3 length: 15 amino acids. The V gene end was trimmed by 2 bases and the J gene end by 7 bases; junction bases not matched to a gene: 5. The CDR3 DNA sequence: TGTGCCAGCAGTTACGACAGGGTAGACAATTCACCCCTCCACTTT. Translating it yields CASSYDRVDNSPLHF.

The sample holds one count of this clone. The CDR3 DNA is TGTGCCAGCAGCCTTGATGGGTCGGCCAGCGGTGGCTACACCTTC. This sequence encodes CASSLDGSASGGYTF. V gene TRBV28 combines with J gene TRBJ1-2; no firm D call. Germline V gene data show CDR1 as MDHEN and CDR2 as SYDVKM. V dropped 6 bases and J dropped 7 bases, with 21 bases sitting between them. CDR3 length equals 15 residues.

The rearrangement uses TRBV7-2 and TRBJ1-3; D is ambiguous. The germline V gene encodes CDR1 SGHTA and CDR2 FQGNSA. Trimming took 1 base from V and 0 from J, leaving 7 bases between them. The CDR3 is made up of 15 amino acids. The CDR3 bases are TGTGCCAGCAGCTTAGGGGCAGGCTCTGGAAACACCATATATTTT. This translates into CASSLGAGSGNTIYF.

The chain combines TRBV29-1 with TRBJ2-1; 10 bases align to TRBD2. The V and J ends lost 6 bases and 4 bases, in that order; junction bases with no gene match: 6. In germline, CDR1 is SQVTM, CDR2 ANQGSEA. The CDR3 has 14 amino acids. Here the CDR3 DNA reads TGCAGCGTGGCTGGGACTAGCGTTTACAATGAGCAGTTCTTC. Amino acid sequence: CSVAGTSVYNEQFF.

The chain links TRBV5-6 to TRBJ1-5; D is undetermined. With 0 bases removed from V and 1 base from J, the gap between germline ends came to 5 bases. Germline CDR1 and CDR2: SGHDT and YYEEEE. This CDR3 is 14 amino acids long. Here the CDR3 DNA reads TGTGCCAGCAGCTTGGGAGCGAGCAATCAGCCCCAGCATTTT. Translation gives CASSLGASNQPQHF.

The chain couples TRBV6-5 to TRBJ1-5, with a possible D match to TRBD1 (6 bases). V was shortened by 2 bases and J by 0 bases, with 8 bases between the two germline ends. The CDR3 extends over 15 amino acids. Looked up from germline, CDR1 is MNHEY and CDR2 is SVGAGI. The CDR3 sequence: CASSYRTDSNQPQHF. For the CDR3, the DNA is TGTGCCAGCAGTTACCGGACAGATAGCAATCAGCCCCAGCATTTT.

This rearrangement joins TRBV19 to TRBJ2-2; 10 bases are shared with TRBD1. CDR1 is LNHDA and CDR2 is SQIVND in the germline V gene (reference sequence). V gave up 6 bases and J gave up 6 bases; unmatched junction bases: 19. This CDR3 is built from 19 residues. The CDR3 here is CASSHRGQGLAGLPGELFF. For the CDR3, the DNA is TGTGCCAGTAGCCACCGGGGACAGGGGTTAGCGGGACTTCCCGGGGAGCTGTTTTTT.

The chain joins TRBV19 to TRBJ2-7, with 7 bases fitting TRBD1. Germline V gene sequence: CDR1 LNHDA, CDR2 SQIVND (reference sequence). V gave up 8 bases and J gave up 5 bases; unmatched junction bases: 6. This CDR3 comprises 12 residues. CDR3 DNA sequence: TGTGCCAGTCAACAGGGGAGTCACGAGCAGTACTTC. Translating it yields CASQQGSHEQYF. The variable domain in full, with the rest retrieved from reference TRBV19 and TRBJ2-7, is DGGITQSPKYLFRKEGQNVTLSCEQNLNHDAMYWYRQDPGQGLRLIYYSQIVNDFQKGDIAEGYSVSREKKESFPLTVTSAQKNPTAFYLCASQQGSHEQYFGPGTRLTVT.

This clone was counted many times. The chain is built from TRBV7-8 and TRBJ1-2; D unclear. CDR3 size: 14 residues. Germline loops: CDR1 SGHVS, CDR2 FQNEAQ. V was trimmed by 1 base and J by 4 bases, leaving 10 bases between them. The CDR3 loop is CASSLGQIIYGYTF. CDR3 sequence (DNA): TGTGCCAGCAGCTTAGGCCAGATTATCTATGGCTACACCTTC. The full variable domain, rest sourced from reference TRBV7-8 and TRBJ1-2, is GAGVSQSPRYKVAKRGQDVALRCDPISGHVSLFWYQQALGQGPEFLTYFQNEAQLDKSGLPSDRFFAERPEGSVSTLKIQRTQQEDSAVYLCASSLGQIIYGYTFGSGTRLTVV.

The gene calls are TRBV28 and TRBJ2-7; 12 bases are shared with TRBD1. V was pared by 2 bases and J by 3 bases, with 11 bases of the junction left unmatched. Germline V gene sequence: CDR1 MDHEN, CDR2 SYDVKM. The CDR3 totals 18 residues. CDR3 sequence (DNA): TGTGCCAGCAGTTTAGCGGGACAGGGGGCAGGACGGTTCTACGAGCAGTACTTC. This sequence encodes CASSLAGQGAGRFYEQYF.

In nucleotides, the CDR3 is TGTGCCAGTAGAAGGGACAGGGATGAGCAGTTCTTC. Translated: CASRRDRDEQFF. V gene TRBV19 combines with J gene TRBJ2-1; TRBD1 agrees at 9 bases. The germline V gene has CDR1 LNHDA and CDR2 SQIVND (reference sequence). V lost 6 bases to trimming and J lost 8 bases; unmatched junction nucleotides: 2. CDR3 length: 12 amino acids.

The chain employs TRBV9 and TRBJ2-2; TRBD2 aligns across 9 bases. The trim removed 2 bases at V and 3 bases at J, leaving 8 bases unmatched. The CDR3 loop spans 17 amino acids. From germline, CDR1 is SGDLS and CDR2 YYNGEE. Here the CDR3 reads CASSVAGAGGYTGELFF. The DNA for the CDR3 is TGTGCCAGCAGCGTCGCCGGGGCGGGAGGGTACACCGGGGAGCTGTTTTTT.

This chain uses TRBV5-5 with TRBJ2-7, with 8 nucleotides matching TRBD2. Germline CDR1 and CDR2: SGHKS and YYEKEE (reference sequence). The CDR3 is made up of 16 amino acids. V lost 0 bases to trimming and J lost 4 bases; unmatched junction nucleotides: 9. In nucleotides, the CDR3 is TGTGCCAGCAGCTTGGTTGGAGCGGGAGTAGGTTACGAGCAGTACTTC. Protein: CASSLVGAGVGYEQYF.

The chain links TRBV7-8 to TRBJ1-4, with D possibly being TRBD1 (5 bases). CDR1 and CDR2 (germline): SGHVS, FQNEAQ. V was cut by 5 bases and J by 7 bases, with 14 bases left in between. CDR3 length equals 14 residues. CDR3 sequence: CASSLPGGPEKLFF. CDR3 nucleotides: TGTGCCAGCAGCCTACCCGGGGGACCTGAAAAACTGTTTTTT.

This chain uses TRBV7-8 with TRBJ2-7; the D gene is possibly TRBD1 (6 bases). V shed 2 bases and J shed 5 bases, with 16 bases lying between them. The CDR3 loop spans 15 amino acids. Germline loops: CDR1 SGHVS, CDR2 FQNEAQ. For the CDR3, the DNA is TGTGCCAGCAGCTTACCCCCGGACAGTTTACACGAGCAGTACTTC. Amino acid sequence: CASSLPPDSLHEQYF.

The chain recombines TRBV3-1 (or the pseudogene TRBV3-2) with TRBJ2-7; D might be TRBD1 (5 bases). This CDR3 spans 14 amino acids. CDR1 and CDR2 (germline): LGHDT, YNNKEL (reference sequence). V dropped 7 bases and J dropped 2 bases, with 15 bases sitting between them. CDR3 sequence reads: CASTHGAGTYEQYF. The CDR3 DNA reads as TGTGCCAGCACCCATGGGGCCGGAACCTACGAGCAGTACTTC.

The rearrangement uses TRBV5-5 and TRBJ1-2; D unresolved. The CDR3 runs to 13 residues. V was cut by 2 bases and J by 8 bases, with 13 bases left in between. From germline, CDR1 is SGHKS and CDR2 YYEKEE (reference sequence). In DNA, the CDR3 is TGTGCCAGCAGCTTCCCCACTGGGGAGGGCTACACCTTC. It encodes CASSFPTGEGYTF.